These 2 T cell receptor beta chains share one sample of origin, sequenced in a study of identifying expanded T cells in peripheral blood. The data were produced by immunoSEQ multiplex PCR, yet TCRdb's version contains in-frame clones alone and is incomplete. Here the sample spans about 120,000 clones, roughly 84% being singletons. Sequencing was carried out using blood. The receptors derive from a person aged 18-70 years in good health.

The CDR3 DNA sequence: TGCAGCGTTGAAGAAGACAGAAATCAGCCCCAGCATTTT. It encodes CSVEEDRNQPQHF. The chain uses TRBV29-1 and TRBJ1-5; D possibly corresponds to TRBD1 (5 bases). The CDR3 contains 13 residues. Trimming shortened V by 0 bases and J by 4 bases, and 7 bases separated the two germline ends. In germline, CDR1 is SQVTM, CDR2 ANQGSEA. Based on the CDR3 plus reference TRBV29-1 and TRBJ1-5, the full variable domain is SAVISQKPSRDICQRGTSLTIQCQVDSQVTMMFWYRQQPGQSLTLIATANQGSEATYESGFVIDKFPISRPNLTFSTLTVSNMSPEDSSIYLCSVEEDRNQPQHFGDGTRLSIL.

The chain recombines TRBV2 with TRBJ2-7, with 8 positions matching TRBD1. Unmatched junction bases numbered 4, after V lost 9 bases and J lost 3 bases. Germline CDR1 reads SNHLY; CDR2 reads FYNNEI. The CDR3 covers 12 residues. The CDR3 coding sequence is TGTGCCAGTCGGACAGGGTACTACGAGCAGTACTTC. Protein product: CASRTGYYEQYF.